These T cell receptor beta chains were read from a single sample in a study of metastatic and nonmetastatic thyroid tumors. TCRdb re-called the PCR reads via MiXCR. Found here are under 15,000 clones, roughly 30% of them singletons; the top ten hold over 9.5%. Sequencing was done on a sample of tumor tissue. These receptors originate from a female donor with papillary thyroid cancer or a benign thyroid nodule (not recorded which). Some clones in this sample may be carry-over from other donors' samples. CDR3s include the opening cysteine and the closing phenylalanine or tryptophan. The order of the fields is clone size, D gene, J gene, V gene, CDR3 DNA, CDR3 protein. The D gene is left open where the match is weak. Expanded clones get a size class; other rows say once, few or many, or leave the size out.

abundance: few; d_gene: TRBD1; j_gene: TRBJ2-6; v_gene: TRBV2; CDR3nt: TGTGCCAGGGGGACAGCCCGTTCTGGGGCCAACGTCCTGACTTTC; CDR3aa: CARGTARSGANVLTF
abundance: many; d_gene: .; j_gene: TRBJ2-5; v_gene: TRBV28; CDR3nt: TGTGCCAGCGGCCGGAAAGGGACCCAGTACTTC; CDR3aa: CASGRKGTQYF
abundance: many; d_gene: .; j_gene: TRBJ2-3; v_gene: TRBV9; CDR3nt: TGTGCCAGCAGCCCTGCTGGGTCAACAGATACGCAGTATTTT; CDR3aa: CASSPAGSTDTQYF
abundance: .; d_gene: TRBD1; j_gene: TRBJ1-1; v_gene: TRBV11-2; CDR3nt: TGTGCCAGCAGCTTCCGGGACAGGGGGAAGCATGAAGCTTTCTTT; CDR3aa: CASSFRDRGKHEAFF
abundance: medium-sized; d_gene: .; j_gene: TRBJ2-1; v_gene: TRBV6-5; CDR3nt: TGTGCCAGCAGTTATGGCCTGGGGGACGATGAGCAGTTCTTC; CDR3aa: CASSYGLGDDEQFF
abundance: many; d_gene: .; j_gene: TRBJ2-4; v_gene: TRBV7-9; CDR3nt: TGTGCCAGCAGCCTTGGACAACGGACCAAAAACATTCAGTACTTC; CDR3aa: CASSLGQRTKNIQYF
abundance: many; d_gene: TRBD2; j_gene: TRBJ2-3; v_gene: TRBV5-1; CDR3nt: TGCGCCAGCAGCTTGGCTAGCGGGAGTGGGTCAGATACGCAGTATTTT; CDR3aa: CASSLASGSGSDTQYF
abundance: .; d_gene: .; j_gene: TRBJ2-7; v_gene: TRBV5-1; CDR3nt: TGCGCCAGCAGCTTGCTGCAGGGAAGCTCCTACGAGCAGTACTTC; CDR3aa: CASSLLQGSSYEQYF
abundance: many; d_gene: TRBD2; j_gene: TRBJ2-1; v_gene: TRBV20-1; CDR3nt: TGCAGTGCTAGAGCCCCGACTAGCGGGGACTACAATGAGCAGTTCTTC; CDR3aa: CSARAPTSGDYNEQFF
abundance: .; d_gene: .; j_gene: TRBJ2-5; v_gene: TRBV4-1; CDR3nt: TGCGCCAGCAGCCAAGCACAGACCCAAGAGACCCAGTACTTC; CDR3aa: CASSQAQTQETQYF
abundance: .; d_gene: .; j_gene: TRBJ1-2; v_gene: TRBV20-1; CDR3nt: TGCAGTGCTACCACCAGTGTGAGCTACACCTTC; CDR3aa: CSATTSVSYTF
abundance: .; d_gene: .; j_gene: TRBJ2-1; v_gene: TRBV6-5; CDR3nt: TGTGCCAGCAGTTACCAGGGCGCCTACAATGAGCAGTTCTTC; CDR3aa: CASSYQGAYNEQFF
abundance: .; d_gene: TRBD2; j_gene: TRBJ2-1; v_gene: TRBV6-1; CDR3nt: TGTGCCAGCATCCGGGCTAGCGGGAGCAATGAGCAGTTCTTC; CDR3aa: CASIRASGSNEQFF
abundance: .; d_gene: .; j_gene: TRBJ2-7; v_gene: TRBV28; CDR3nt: TGTGCCAGCAGTTTATCCGGGCGGCCTAACTACGAGCAGTACTTC; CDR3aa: CASSLSGRPNYEQYF
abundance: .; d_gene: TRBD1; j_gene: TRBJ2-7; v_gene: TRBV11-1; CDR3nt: TGTGCCAGCAGCTTAGCGGGGACAGGTCCCTACGAGCAGTACTTC; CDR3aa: CASSLAGTGPYEQYF
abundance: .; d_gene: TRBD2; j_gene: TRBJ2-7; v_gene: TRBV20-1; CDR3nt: TGCAGTGCTCTTAGCGGGGAAATAAATGAAGAGCAGTACTTC; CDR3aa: CSALSGEINEEQYF
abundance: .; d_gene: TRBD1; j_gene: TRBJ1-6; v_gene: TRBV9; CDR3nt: TGTGCCAGCAGCGTAGGGACAGGGTATAATTCACCCCTCCACTTT; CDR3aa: CASSVGTGYNSPLHF
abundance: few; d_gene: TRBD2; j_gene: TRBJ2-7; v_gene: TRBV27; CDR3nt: TGTGCCAGCAGTTTGCTAGCGGGAGGGCCTGTCGAGCAGTACTTC; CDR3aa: CASSLLAGGPVEQYF
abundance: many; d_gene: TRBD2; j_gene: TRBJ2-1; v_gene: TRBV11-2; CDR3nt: TGTGCCAGCAGCCGATCGACTAGCGGGAGCGTCCCCCACAATGAGCAGTTCTTC; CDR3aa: CASSRSTSGSVPHNEQFF
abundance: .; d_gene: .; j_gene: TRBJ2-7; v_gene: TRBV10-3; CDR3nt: TGTGCCATCAGGCGGGACAACTACGAGCAGTACTTC; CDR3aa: CAIRRDNYEQYF
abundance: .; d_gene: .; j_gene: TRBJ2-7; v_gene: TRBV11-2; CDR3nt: TGTGCCAGCAGCTTACCCGGCCCCTACGAGCAGTACTTC; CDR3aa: CASSLPGPYEQYF
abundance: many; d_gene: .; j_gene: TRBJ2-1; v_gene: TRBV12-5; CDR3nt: TGTGCTAGTGGTCCCCCTTGGGGCAATGAGCAGTTCTTC; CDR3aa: CASGPPWGNEQFF
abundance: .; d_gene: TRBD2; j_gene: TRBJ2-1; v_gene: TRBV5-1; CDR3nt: TGCGCCAGCACCCCGAGCGGGGCCGTGGGTAATGAGCAGTTCTTC; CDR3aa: CASTPSGAVGNEQFF
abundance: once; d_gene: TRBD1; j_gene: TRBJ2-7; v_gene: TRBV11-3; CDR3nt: TGTGCCAGCAGCTTAAGGACAGGGGGCGGTGAGCAGTACTTC; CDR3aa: CASSLRTGGGEQYF
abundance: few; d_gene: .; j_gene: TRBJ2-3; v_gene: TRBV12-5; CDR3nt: TGTGCTAGTGACCTAGGGGGACGGAGCACAGATACGCAGTATTTT; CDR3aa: CASDLGGRSTDTQYF
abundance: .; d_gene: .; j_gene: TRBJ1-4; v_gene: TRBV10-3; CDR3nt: TGTGTCATCAGAGAGGAGGCAGGGGCAGTTGGAAAACTGTTTTTT; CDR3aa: CVIREEAGAVGKLFF